One T cell receptor beta chain is described in this entry. The source of the sample is a study of OX40 agonist ivuxolimab in advanced cancers. Some clones are missing from TCRdb's copy, which holds only in-frame ones; the method was immunoSEQ multiplex PCR. The sample holds around 15,000 clones; about 86% are singletons and the top ten take 3.5% to 4%. This CDR3 comprises 13 residues. Deletions cut 8 bases from V and 6 bases from J, with 17 bases between. The chain uses TRBV5-3 and TRBJ1-2; possibly TRBD1 for D (5 bases). Being an ORF, TRBV5-3 has a function that is uncertain. The source is an adult with an advanced solid tumor such as melanoma, head and neck, liver or kidney cancer. Sequenced material: CD4+ or CD8+ T cells sorted from blood, taken in a trial of the OX40 agonist ivuxolimab. Written as DNA, the CDR3 is TGTGCCAGCAGCCTCCGGGGGAGGGATGGCTACACCTTC. Protein: CASSLRGRDGYTF.